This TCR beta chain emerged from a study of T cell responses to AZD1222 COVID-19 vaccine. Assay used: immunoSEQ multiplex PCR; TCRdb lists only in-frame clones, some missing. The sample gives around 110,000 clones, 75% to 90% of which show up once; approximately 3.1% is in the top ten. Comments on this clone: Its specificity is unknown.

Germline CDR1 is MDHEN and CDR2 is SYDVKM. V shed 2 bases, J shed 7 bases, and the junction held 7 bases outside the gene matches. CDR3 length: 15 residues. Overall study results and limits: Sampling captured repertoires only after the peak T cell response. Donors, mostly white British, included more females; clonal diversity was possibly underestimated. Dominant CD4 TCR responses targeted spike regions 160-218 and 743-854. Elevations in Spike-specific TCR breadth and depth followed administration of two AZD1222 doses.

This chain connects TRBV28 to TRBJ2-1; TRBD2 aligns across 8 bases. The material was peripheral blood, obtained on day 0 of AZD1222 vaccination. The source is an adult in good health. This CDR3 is CASSLNGRGGNEQFF. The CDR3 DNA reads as TGTGCCAGCAGTTTAAACGGGAGGGGGGGAAATGAGCAGTTCTTC.